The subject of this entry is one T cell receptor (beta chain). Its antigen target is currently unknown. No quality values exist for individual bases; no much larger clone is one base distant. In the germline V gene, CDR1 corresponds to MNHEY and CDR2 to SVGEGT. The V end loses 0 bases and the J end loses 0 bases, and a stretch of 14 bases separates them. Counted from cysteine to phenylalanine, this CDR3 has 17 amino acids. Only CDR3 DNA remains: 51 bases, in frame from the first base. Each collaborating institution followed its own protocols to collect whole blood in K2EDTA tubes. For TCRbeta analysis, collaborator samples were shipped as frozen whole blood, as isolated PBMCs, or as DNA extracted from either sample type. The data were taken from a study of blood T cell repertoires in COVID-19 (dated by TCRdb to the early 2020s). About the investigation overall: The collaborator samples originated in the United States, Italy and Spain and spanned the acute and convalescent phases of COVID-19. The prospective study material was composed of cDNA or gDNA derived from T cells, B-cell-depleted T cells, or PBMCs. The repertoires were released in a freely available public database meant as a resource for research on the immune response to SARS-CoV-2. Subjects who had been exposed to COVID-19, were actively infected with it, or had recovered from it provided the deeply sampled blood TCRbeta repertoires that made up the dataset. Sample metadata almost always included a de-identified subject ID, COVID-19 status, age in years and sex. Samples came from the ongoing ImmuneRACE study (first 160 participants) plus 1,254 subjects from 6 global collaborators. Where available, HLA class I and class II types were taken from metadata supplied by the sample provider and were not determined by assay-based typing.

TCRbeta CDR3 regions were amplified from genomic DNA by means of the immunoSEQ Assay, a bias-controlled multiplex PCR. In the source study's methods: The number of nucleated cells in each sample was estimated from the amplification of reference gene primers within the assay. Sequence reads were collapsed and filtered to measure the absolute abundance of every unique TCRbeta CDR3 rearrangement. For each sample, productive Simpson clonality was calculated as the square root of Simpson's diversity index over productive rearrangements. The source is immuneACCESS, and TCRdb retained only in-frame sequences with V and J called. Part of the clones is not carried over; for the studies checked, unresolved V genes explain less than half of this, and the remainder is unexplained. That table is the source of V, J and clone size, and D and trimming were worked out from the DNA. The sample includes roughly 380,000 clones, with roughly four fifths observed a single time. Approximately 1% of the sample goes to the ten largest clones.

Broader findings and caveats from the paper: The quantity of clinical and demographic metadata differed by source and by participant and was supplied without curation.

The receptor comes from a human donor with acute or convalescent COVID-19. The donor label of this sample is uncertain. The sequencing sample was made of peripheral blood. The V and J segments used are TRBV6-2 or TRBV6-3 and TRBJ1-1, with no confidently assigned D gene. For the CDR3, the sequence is CASSYSYSGYMNTEAFF. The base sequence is TGTGCCAGCAGTTACTCGTACAGCGGGTACATGAACACTGAAGCTTTCTTT.